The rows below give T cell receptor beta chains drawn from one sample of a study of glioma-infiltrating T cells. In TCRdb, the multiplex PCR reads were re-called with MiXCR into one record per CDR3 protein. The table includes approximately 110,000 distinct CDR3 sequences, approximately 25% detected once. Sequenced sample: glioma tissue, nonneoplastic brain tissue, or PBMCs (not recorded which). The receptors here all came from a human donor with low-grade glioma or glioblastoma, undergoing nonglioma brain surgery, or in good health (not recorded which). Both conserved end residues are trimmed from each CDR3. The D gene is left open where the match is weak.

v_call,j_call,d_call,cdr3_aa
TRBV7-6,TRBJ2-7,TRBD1,ASSLVGTGGPDEQY
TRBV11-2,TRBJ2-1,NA,ASSLFDYNEQF
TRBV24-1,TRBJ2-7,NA,ATSEGPFHEQY
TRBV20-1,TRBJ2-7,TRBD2,SARGLAWVEQY
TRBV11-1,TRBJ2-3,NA,ASSLAPMGTDTQY
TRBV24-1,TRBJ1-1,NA,ATSVFLVLTEAF
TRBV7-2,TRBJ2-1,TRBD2,ASSSFLAGGAYNEQF
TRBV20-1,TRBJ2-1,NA,SAKDSLRHEQF
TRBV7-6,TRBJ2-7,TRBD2,ASSLGGSEDYEQY
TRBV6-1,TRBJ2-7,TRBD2,ASHGKTSGSYEQY
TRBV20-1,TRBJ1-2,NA,SAHQCRSVYT
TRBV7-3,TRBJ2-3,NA,ASSPKAPGLPDTQY
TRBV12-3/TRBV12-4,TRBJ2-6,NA,ASTSRSGANVLT
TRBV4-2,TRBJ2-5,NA,ASSQVGGEAQY
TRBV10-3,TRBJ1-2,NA,AISGVGDDGYT
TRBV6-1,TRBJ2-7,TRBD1,ASRRTGSDGEQY
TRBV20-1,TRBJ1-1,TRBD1,SARTGVNTEAF
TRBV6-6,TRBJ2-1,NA,ASSYLRGGNEQF
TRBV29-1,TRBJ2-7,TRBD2,SVSSRTSGPYEQY
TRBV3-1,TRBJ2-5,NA,ASSQDGRPLRVSQY
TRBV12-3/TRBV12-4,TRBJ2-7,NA,ASSSTGTDGEQY
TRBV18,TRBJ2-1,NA,ASSPEVGGLYNEQF
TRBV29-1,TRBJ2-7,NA,SVEDLTDYEQY
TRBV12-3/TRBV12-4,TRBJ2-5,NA,ASSWTVEETQY
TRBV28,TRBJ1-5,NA,ASRAVDSTQH
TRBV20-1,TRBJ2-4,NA,SARYGGLGKNIQY
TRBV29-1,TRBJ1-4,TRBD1,SVETGEKLF
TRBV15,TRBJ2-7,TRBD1,ATSQGTEGPYEQY
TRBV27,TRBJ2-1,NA,ASSSSRNEQF
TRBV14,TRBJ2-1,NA,ASSQFLGGAAVRGEQF
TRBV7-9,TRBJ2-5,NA,ASSLTSTLQETQY
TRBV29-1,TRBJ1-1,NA,SGLVGNEAF
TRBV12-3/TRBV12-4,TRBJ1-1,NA,ASSLNPLEAF
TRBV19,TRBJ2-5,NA,ASSISLGGTQY
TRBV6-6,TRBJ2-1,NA,ASSYGAESSYNEQF
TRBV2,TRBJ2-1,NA,ASSRDGYNEQF
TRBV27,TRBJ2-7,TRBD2,ASRPGLRSSYEQY
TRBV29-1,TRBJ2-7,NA,SGADPYEQY
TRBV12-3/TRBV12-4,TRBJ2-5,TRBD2,ASSYWTSGQETQY
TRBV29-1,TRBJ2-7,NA,SVVGTAYEQY
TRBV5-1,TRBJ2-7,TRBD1,ASGSGQTYEQY
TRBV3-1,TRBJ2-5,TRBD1,ASSKLTGQGTQETQY